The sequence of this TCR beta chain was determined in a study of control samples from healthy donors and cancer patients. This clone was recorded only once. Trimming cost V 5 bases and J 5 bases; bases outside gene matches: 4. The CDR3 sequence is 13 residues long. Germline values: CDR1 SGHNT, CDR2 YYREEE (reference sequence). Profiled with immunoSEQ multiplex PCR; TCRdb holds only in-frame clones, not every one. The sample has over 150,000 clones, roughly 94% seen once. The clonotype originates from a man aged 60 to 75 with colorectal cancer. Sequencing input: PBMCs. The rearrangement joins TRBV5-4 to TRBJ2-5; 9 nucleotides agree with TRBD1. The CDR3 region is CASSRDRGETQYF. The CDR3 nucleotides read TGTGCCAGCAGTCGTGACAGGGGGGAGACCCAGTACTTC.